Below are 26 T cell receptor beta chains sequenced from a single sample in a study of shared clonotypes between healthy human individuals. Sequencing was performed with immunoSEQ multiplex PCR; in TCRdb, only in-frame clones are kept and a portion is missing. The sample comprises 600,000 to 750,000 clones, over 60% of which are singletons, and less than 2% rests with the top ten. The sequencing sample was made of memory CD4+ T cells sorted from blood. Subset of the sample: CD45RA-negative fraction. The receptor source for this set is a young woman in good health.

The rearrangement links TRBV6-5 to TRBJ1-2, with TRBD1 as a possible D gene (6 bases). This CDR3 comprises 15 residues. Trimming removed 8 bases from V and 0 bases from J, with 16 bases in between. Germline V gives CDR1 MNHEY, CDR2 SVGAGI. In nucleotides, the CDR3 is TGTGCCAGCGGACTGACAGGAGGTTCTAACTATGGCTACACCTTC. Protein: CASGLTGGSNYGYTF.

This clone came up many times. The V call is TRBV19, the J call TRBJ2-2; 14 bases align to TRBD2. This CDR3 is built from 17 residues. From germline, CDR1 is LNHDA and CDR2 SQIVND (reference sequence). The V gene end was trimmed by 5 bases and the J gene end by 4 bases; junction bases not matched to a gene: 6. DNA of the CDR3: TGTGCCAGTAGTTTGGGACTAGCGGGAGTGCTCACCGGGGAGCTGTTTTTT. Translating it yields CASSLGLAGVLTGELFF.

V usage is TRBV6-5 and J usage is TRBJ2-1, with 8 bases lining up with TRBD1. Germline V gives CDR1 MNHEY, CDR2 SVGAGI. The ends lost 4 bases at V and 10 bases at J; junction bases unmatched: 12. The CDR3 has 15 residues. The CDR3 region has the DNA TGTGCCAGCAGTTCTCCGGGACAGGCGGTAAGGGAGCAGTTCTTC. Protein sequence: CASSSPGQAVREQFF.

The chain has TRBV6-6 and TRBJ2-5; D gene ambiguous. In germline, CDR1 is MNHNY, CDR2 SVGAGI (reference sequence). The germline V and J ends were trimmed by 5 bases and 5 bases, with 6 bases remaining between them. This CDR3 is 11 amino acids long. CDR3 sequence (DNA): TGTGCCAGCAGTCTCCTCGAGACCCAGTACTTC. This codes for CASSLLETQYF.

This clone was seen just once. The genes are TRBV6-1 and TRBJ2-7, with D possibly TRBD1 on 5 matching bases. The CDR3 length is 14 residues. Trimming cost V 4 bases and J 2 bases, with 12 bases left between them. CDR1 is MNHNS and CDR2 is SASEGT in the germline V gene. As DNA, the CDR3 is TGTGCCAGCAGTGGGCAGGGCTTCGCCTACGAGCAGTACTTC. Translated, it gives CASSGQGFAYEQYF.

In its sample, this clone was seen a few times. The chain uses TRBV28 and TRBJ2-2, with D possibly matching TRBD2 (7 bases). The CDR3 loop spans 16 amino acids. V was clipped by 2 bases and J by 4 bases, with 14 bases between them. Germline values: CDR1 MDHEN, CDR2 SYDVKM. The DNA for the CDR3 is TGTGCCAGCAGTTTACGGGGGGCGCGTGGCACCGGGGAGCTGTTTTTT. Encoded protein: CASSLRGARGTGELFF.

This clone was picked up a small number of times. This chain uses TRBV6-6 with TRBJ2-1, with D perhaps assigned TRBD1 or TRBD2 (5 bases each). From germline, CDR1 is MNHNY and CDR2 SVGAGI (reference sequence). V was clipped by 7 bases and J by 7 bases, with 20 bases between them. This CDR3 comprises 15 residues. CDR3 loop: CASKSATGEGNEQFF. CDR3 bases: TGTGCCAGCAAATCAGCGACCGGAGAGGGGAATGAGCAGTTCTTC.

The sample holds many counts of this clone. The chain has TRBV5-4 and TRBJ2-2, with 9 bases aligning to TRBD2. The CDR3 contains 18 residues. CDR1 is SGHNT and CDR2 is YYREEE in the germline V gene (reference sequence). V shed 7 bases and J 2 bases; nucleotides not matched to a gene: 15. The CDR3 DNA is TGTGCCAGCCACTTCGGAGTGTTGGGACTAGCTAACACCGGGGAGCTGTTTTTT. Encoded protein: CASHFGVLGLANTGELFF.

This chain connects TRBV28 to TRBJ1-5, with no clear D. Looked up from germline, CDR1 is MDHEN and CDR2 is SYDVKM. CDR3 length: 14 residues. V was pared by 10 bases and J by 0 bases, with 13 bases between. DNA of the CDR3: TGTGCCACCTTCGAGGTGTATAGCAATCAGCCCCAGCATTTT. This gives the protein CATFEVYSNQPQHF.

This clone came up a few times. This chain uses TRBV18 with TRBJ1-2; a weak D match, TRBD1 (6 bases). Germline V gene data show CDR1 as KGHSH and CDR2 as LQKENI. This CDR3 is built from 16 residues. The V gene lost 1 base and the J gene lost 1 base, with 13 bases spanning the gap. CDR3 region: CASSPRAGADNYGYTF. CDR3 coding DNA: TGTGCCAGCTCACCACGGGCAGGGGCGGATAACTATGGCTACACCTTC.

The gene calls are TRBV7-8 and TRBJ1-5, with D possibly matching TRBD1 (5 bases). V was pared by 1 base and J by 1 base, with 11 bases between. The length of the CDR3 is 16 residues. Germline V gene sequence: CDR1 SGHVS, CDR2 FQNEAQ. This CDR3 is CASSLGWGRSNQPQHF. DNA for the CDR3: TGTGCCAGCAGCTTAGGGTGGGGCAGAAGCAATCAGCCCCAGCATTTT.

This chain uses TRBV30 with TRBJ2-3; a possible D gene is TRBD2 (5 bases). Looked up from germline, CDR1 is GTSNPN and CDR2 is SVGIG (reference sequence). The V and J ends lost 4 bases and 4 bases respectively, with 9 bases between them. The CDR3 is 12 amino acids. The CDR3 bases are TGTGCCTGGACGGGGTCGGCAGATACGCAGTATTTT. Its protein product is CAWTGSADTQYF.

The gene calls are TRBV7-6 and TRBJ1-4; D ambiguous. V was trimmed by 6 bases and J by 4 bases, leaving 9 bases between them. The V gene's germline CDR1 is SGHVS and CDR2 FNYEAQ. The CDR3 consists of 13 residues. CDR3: CASSWESNEKLFF. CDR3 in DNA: TGTGCCAGCAGTTGGGAAAGTAATGAAAAACTGTTTTTT.

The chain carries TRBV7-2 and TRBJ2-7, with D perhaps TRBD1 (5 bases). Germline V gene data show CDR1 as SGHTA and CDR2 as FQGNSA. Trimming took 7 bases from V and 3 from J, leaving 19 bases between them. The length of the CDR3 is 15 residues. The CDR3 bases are TGTGCCAGCACCCTAATCTGGGGCCCACTCTACGAGCAGTACTTC. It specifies CASTLIWGPLYEQYF. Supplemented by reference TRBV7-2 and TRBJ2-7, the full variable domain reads GAGVSQSPSNKVTEKGKDVELRCDPISGHTALYWYRQSLGQGLEFLIYFQGNSAPDKSGLPSDRFSAERTGGSVSTLTIQRTQQEDSAVYLCASTLIWGPLYEQYFGPGTRLTVT.

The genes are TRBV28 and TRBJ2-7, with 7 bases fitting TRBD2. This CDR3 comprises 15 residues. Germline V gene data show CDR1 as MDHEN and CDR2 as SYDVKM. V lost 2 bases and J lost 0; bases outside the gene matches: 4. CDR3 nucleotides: TGTGCCAGCAGTTTACACGGCGGGGGCTCCTACGAGCAGTACTTC. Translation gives CASSLHGGGSYEQYF.

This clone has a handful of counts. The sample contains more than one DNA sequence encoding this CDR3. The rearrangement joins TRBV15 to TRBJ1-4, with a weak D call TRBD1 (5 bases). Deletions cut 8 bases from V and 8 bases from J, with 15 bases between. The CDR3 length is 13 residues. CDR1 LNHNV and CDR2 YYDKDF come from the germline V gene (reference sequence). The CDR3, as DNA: TGTGCCACCGGAGGAACAGGTGGAGAAAAACTGTTTTTT. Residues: CATGGTGGEKLFF.

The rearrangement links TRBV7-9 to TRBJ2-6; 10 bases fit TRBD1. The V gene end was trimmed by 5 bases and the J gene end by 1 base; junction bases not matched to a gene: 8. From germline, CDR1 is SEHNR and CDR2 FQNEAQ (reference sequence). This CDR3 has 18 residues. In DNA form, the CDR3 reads TGTGCCAGCAGCCCGAGCGGGACAGGGGTATCTGGGGCCAACGTCCTGACTTTC. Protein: CASSPSGTGVSGANVLTF.

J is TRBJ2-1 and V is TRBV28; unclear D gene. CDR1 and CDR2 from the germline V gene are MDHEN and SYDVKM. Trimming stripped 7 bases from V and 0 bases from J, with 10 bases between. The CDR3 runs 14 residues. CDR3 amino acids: CASTRDGSYNEQFF. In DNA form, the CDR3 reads TGTGCCAGCACGCGAGACGGCTCCTACAATGAGCAGTTCTTC.

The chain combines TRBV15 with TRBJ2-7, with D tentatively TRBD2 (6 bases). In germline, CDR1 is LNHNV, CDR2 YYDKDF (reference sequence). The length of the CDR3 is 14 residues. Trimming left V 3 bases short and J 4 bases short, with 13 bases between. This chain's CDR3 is CATSRSAGFYEQYF. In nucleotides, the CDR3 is TGTGCCACCAGCAGGTCGGCGGGGTTTTACGAGCAGTACTTC.

The CDR3 here is CASSIREDWSEQYF. CDR3 in DNA: TGTGCCAGTAGTATAAGGGAGGATTGGAGCGAGCAGTACTTC. This sequence joins TRBV19 and TRBJ2-7, with a weak D call TRBD2 (6 bases). The germline V gene encodes CDR1 LNHDA and CDR2 SQIVND (reference sequence). The CDR3 extends over 14 amino acids. V was pared by 2 bases and J by 6 bases, with 14 bases between.

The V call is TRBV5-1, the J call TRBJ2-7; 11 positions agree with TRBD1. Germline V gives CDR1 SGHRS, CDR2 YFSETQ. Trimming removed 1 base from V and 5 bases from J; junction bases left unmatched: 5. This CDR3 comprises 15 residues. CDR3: CASSLTGTGGDEQYF. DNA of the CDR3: TGCGCCAGCAGCTTGACCGGGACAGGGGGAGACGAGCAGTACTTC.

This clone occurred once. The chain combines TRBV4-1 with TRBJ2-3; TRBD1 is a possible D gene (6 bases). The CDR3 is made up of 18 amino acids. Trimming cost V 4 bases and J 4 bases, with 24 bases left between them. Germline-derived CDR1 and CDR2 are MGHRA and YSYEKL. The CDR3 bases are TGCGCCAGCAGCCGAAGCTTGGTCCCCGCAGGGGCTTCAGATACGCAGTATTTT. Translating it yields CASSRSLVPAGASDTQYF.

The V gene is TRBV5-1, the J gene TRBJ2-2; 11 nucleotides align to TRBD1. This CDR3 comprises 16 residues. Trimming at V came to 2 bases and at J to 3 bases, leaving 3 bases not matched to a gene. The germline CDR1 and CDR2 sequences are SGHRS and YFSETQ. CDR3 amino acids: CASSLRDRGYTGELFF. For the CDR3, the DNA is TGCGCCAGCAGCTTAAGGGACAGGGGGTACACCGGGGAGCTGTTTTTT.

DNA for the CDR3: TGTGCCAGCACCCTTGGGACTAGCGCCTACGAGCAGTACTTC. Residues: CASTLGTSAYEQYF. The rearrangement links TRBV6-6 to TRBJ2-7, with TRBD2 matching 10 bases. Germline CDR1 and CDR2: MNHNY and SVGAGI (reference sequence). V lost 7 bases to trimming and J lost 2 bases; unmatched junction nucleotides: 5. This CDR3 has 14 residues.

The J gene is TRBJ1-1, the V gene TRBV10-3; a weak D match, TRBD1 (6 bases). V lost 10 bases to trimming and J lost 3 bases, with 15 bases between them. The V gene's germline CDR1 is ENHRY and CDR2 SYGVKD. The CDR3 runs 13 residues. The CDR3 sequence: CATGAGVDTEAFF. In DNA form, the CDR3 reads TGTGCCACTGGTGCAGGGGTGGACACTGAAGCTTTCTTT.

The CDR3 coding sequence is TGTGCCAGCAGTTACTCCCACAGGGGGCTTCAGCCCCAGCATTTT. Its translation: CASSYSHRGLQPQHF. J is TRBJ1-5 and V is TRBV6-5, with 9 bases aligning to TRBD1. Germline V CDR1 and CDR2: MNHEY, SVGAGI. With V trimmed by 0 bases and J by 6 bases, 3 bases remained unmatched. There are 15 residues in the CDR3.